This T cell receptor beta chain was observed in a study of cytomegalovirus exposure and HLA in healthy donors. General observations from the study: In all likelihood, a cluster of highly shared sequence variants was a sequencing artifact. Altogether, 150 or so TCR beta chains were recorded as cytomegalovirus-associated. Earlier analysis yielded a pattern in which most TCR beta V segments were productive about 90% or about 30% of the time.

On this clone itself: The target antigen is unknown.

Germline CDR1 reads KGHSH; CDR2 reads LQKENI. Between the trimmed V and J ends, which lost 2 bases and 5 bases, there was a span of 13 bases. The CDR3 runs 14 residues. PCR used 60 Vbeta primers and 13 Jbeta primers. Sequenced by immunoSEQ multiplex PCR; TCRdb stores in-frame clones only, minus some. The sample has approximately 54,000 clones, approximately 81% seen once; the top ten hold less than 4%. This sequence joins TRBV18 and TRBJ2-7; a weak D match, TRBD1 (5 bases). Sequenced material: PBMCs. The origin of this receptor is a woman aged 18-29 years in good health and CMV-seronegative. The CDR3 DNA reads TGTGCCAGCTCACCAACAACAAGGGGTCACGAGCAGTACTTC. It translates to CASSPTTRGHEQYF.